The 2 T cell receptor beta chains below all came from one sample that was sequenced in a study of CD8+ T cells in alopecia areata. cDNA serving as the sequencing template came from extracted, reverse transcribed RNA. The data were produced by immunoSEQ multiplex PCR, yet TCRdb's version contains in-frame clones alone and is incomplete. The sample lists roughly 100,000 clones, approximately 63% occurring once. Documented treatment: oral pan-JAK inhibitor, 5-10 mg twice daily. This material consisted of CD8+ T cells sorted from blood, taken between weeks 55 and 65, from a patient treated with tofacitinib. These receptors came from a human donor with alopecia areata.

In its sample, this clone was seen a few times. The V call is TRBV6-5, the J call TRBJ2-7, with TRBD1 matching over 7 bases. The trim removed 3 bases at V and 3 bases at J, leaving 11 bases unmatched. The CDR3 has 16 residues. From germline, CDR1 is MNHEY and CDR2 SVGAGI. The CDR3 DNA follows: TGTGCCAGCAGTTATATTGGGGCGGCAGGGGGCTACGAGCAGTACTTC. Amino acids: CASSYIGAAGGYEQYF.

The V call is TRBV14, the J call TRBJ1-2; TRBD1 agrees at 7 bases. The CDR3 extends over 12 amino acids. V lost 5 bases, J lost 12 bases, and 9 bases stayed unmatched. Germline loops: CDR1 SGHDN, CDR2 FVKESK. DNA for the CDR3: TGTGCCAGCAGCACCTTGACAGGGTGGAACACCTTC. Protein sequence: CASSTLTGWNTF.